This passage covers 23 T cell receptor beta chains from one sample sequenced in a study of T cells after yellow fever vaccination. MiXCR, applied by TCRdb to the 5' RACE reads, yields one record per CDR3 protein. Of some 300,000 distinct CDR3 sequences listed, 7.5% to 9.5% are singletons. This material consisted of CD4+ T cells sorted from PBMCs, taken 5 days after the yellow fever booster vaccination. The source of these receptors is a man in his late teens or twenties who received the YFV17D yellow fever vaccine.

A few counts support this clonotype. This chain uses TRBV5-1 with TRBJ2-7; 10 bases agree with TRBD2. CDR1 is SGHRS and CDR2 is YFSETQ in the germline V gene. This CDR3 comprises 16 residues. V lost 1 base to trimming and J lost 3 bases; unmatched junction nucleotides: 7. The CDR3 DNA follows: TGCGCCAGCAGCTTGTCTAGCGGGGGTTTCGGCTACGAGCAGTACTTC. It yields the protein CASSLSSGGFGYEQYF.

This clonotype was seen only a few times. This chain links TRBV4-3 with TRBJ2-3, with TRBD2 identical over 8 bases. V was clipped by 7 bases and J by 4 bases; unmatched bases: 10. CDR1 is LGHNA, CDR2 YSLEER, per germline. The CDR3 extends over 15 amino acids. The DNA of the CDR3 is TGCGCCAGCACCATCGGCGGGGGGCTCGCAGATACGCAGTATTTT. Protein product: CASTIGGGLADTQYF.

This chain joins TRBV5-1 and TRBJ2-3; unclear D gene. V was trimmed by 5 bases and J by 2 bases, leaving 12 bases between them. The CDR3 length is 14 residues. CDR1 and CDR2 (germline): SGHRS, YFSETQ. For the CDR3, the DNA is TGCGCCAGCAGTGCGGTCTTGCCCACAGATACGCAGTATTTT. Residues: CASSAVLPTDTQYF. Full variable domain (rest looked up from reference TRBV5-1 and TRBJ2-3): KAGVTQTPRYLIKTRGQQVTLSCSPISGHRSVSWYQQTPGQGLQFLFEYFSETQRNKGNFPGRFSGRQFSNSRSEMNVSTLELGDSALYLCASSAVLPTDTQYFGPGTRLTVL.

This clonotype was seen only a few times. This rearrangement joins TRBV9 to TRBJ1-2; a possible D gene is TRBD1 (6 bases). This CDR3 spans 14 amino acids. Trimming took off 4 bases at V and 8 bases at J, with 18 bases between the two ends. The germline gives CDR1 SGDLS, CDR2 YYNGEE. CDR3 nucleotide sequence: TGTGCCAGCAGCTCGAACAGGGATCCGGGCGGCTACACCTTC. This gives the protein CASSSNRDPGGYTF.

The CDR3 loop is CSARDPWRGSTDTQYF. The CDR3 DNA follows: TGCAGTGCTAGAGATCCTTGGCGGGGTAGCACAGATACGCAGTATTTT. This chain links TRBV20-1 with TRBJ2-3; weak D call: TRBD2 (6 bases). The CDR3 totals 16 residues. Trimming pared 0 bases from V and 0 bases from J, leaving 13 bases between. Germline V gene data show CDR1 as DFQATT and CDR2 as SNEGSKA (reference sequence).

This clonotype was recorded a few times. The V and J genes are TRBV11-2 and TRBJ1-6, with D uncertain. The CDR3 extends over 14 amino acids. V shed 0 bases and J shed 7 bases, with 7 bases lying between them. The germline V gene has CDR1 SGHAT and CDR2 FQNNGV. In nucleotides, the CDR3 is TGTGCCAGCAGCTTAGAAATACCGAATTCACCCCTCCACTTT. It codes for CASSLEIPNSPLHF.

The table lists this clonotype with many counts. J is TRBJ1-2 and V is TRBV5-1; TRBD1 matches 8 bases. Trimming cost V 2 bases and J 6 bases; bases outside gene matches: 3. The CDR3 totals 13 residues. Per the germline V gene, CDR1 is SGHRS and CDR2 is YFSETQ. The CDR3 loop is CASSFPTGDGYTF. CDR3 DNA sequence: TGCGCCAGCAGCTTTCCGACAGGGGATGGCTACACCTTC.

This chain links TRBV20-1 with TRBJ2-1; 10 bases line up with TRBD2. This CDR3 comprises 14 residues. The germline V gene has CDR1 DFQATT and CDR2 SNEGSKA (reference sequence). The trim removed 0 bases at V and 12 bases at J, leaving 8 bases unmatched. The CDR3 protein is CSARDELSGGAQFF. In DNA form, the CDR3 reads TGCAGTGCTAGAGATGAATTAAGCGGGGGGGCGCAGTTCTTC.

This clonotype appeared a few times. J is TRBJ1-1 and V is TRBV5-1; possible D gene TRBD1, 6 bases. Germline V gene data show CDR1 as SGHRS and CDR2 as YFSETQ. V lost 3 bases and J 4 bases, leaving 16 bases between the germline ends. CDR3 length equals 15 residues. DNA for the CDR3: TGCGCCAGCAGCTCGCAGTCAGGGGTGAGCACTGAAGCTTTCTTT. It encodes CASSSQSGVSTEAFF.

This clonotype appeared a few times. The chain is built from TRBV15 and TRBJ2-3; D could derive from TRBD1 or TRBD2 (5 bases each). Germline V gene sequence: CDR1 LNHNV, CDR2 YYDKDF (reference sequence). V was clipped by 5 bases and J by 2 bases, with 14 bases between them. The CDR3 consists of 15 residues. CDR3 nucleotides: TGTGCCACCAGCTGGCTCGGGGCCCCCACAGATACGCAGTATTTT. This gives the protein CATSWLGAPTDTQYF.

This clonotype was seen at least ten times. The genes are TRBV10-2 and TRBJ2-1; 12 positions match TRBD2. CDR1 and CDR2 from the germline V gene are WSHSY and SAAADI. This CDR3 is built from 17 residues. V lost 6 bases, J lost 4 bases, and 10 bases stayed unmatched. The CDR3 sequence: CASRPTSGGPRYNEQFF. CDR3 nucleotide sequence: TGCGCCAGCAGACCCACTAGCGGGGGGCCCCGATACAATGAGCAGTTCTTC.

The chain joins TRBV9 to TRBJ2-3; D is unresolved. V dropped 0 bases and J dropped 2 bases, with 7 bases sitting between them. Germline V gene data show CDR1 as SGDLS and CDR2 as YYNGEE. CDR3 size: 14 residues. CDR3 region: CASSVGVTTDTQYF. CDR3 nucleotides: TGTGCCAGCAGCGTAGGGGTCACCACAGATACGCAGTATTTT.

This clonotype was detected many times. At one of its ends the junction is not consistent with the germline gene, which may arise from a read error. V is TRBV2 and J is TRBJ2-3; D is perhaps TRBD2 (5 bases). The CDR3 length is 12 residues. Germline CDR1 reads SNHLY; CDR2 reads FYNNEI. Here the CDR3 reads CASSESGSGWSF. The CDR3, as DNA: TGTGCCAGCAGTGAATCGGGGAGCGGATGGTCTTTT.

This clonotype was detected many times. V gene TRBV5-1 combines with J gene TRBJ1-5, with a weak D call TRBD1 (6 bases). Germline assignment: CDR1 SGHRS and CDR2 YFSETQ. The CDR3 loop spans 15 amino acids. V gave up 4 bases and J gave up 7 bases, with 18 bases separating them. CDR3: CASSVGTGYGQPQHF. CDR3 nucleotides: TGCGCCAGCAGCGTCGGAACAGGGTATGGACAGCCCCAGCATTTT. The full variable domain, in which reference TRBV5-1 and TRBJ1-5 provide the parts outside the CDR3, is KAGVTQTPRYLIKTRGQQVTLSCSPISGHRSVSWYQQTPGQGLQFLFEYFSETQRNKGNFPGRFSGRQFSNSRSEMNVSTLELGDSALYLCASSVGTGYGQPQHFGDGTRLSIL.

The V call is TRBV7-2, the J call TRBJ2-3; no definite D call. CDR1 SGHTA and CDR2 FQGNSA come from the germline V gene. This CDR3 comprises 14 residues. The germline V and J ends were trimmed by 1 base and 4 bases, with 9 bases remaining between them. The CDR3 region has the DNA TGTGCCAGCAGCTTAGGCGTGTCGGCAGATACGCAGTATTTT. Translation gives CASSLGVSADTQYF.

This chain uses TRBV4-1 with TRBJ1-1; D gene uncertain. The germline CDR1 and CDR2 sequences are MGHRA and YSYEKL. The CDR3 loop spans 12 amino acids. Trimming stripped 1 base from V and 11 bases from J, with 11 bases between. CDR3 protein: CASSQVEGGAFF. DNA for the CDR3: TGCGCCAGCAGCCAAGTCGAGGGCGGGGCTTTCTTT.

This chain joins TRBV5-1 and TRBJ1-6; TRBD1 aligns across 7 bases. Trimming took 4 bases from V and 8 from J; bases not matched to a gene: 12. Germline-derived CDR1 and CDR2 are SGHRS and YFSETQ. CDR3 length equals 16 residues. The CDR3 DNA reads TGCGCCAGCAGCGAAGGACAGGCCAACCTCTATTCACCCCTCCACTTT. Its translation: CASSEGQANLYSPLHF.

This clonotype has ten or more counts. The V and J genes are TRBV20-1 and TRBJ1-1; D not resolved. There are 13 residues in the CDR3. Trimming removed 6 bases at V and 0 bases at J, with 11 bases between. In germline, CDR1 is DFQATT, CDR2 SNEGSKA (reference sequence). For the CDR3, the DNA is TGCAGTGCCCGGCCCGACCTGAACACTGAAGCTTTCTTT. It is translated as CSARPDLNTEAFF.

This clonotype appeared many times. The V gene is TRBV15, the J gene TRBJ2-3; D not resolved. Trimming removed 1 base at V and 4 bases at J, with 9 bases between. This CDR3 is 14 amino acids long. Germline CDR1 is LNHNV and CDR2 is YYDKDF (reference sequence). CDR3 amino acids: CATSRGKAADTQYF. For the CDR3, the DNA is TGTGCCACCAGCAGAGGGAAGGCCGCAGATACGCAGTATTTT.

The chain joins TRBV5-1 to TRBJ2-2; no firm D call. CDR3 size: 14 residues. Per the germline V gene, CDR1 is SGHRS and CDR2 is YFSETQ. Trimming stripped 4 bases from V and 6 bases from J, with 13 bases between. For the CDR3, the DNA is TGCGCCAGCAGCCGGACCATGGCCGCCGGGGAGCTGTTTTTT. Translation: CASSRTMAAGELFF.

The rearrangement links TRBV18 to TRBJ2-3, with 7 bases matching TRBD1. The CDR3 runs 16 residues. The V segment lost 2 bases and the J segment 3 bases; nucleotides outside the gene matches: 8. From germline, CDR1 is KGHSH and CDR2 LQKENI. CDR3 nucleotides: TGTGCCAGCTCACCAGAAGGACAGGCTTGGACAGATACGCAGTATTTT. Translating it yields CASSPEGQAWTDTQYF.

The chain is built from TRBV7-9 and TRBJ2-5; D is possibly TRBD1 (5 bases). The CDR3 loop spans 15 amino acids. CDR1 is SEHNR and CDR2 is FQNEAQ in the germline V gene (reference sequence). V lost 2 bases, J lost 2 bases, and 12 bases lay in between. This chain's CDR3 is CASSLRPGPQETQYF. CDR3 bases: TGTGCCAGCAGCTTAAGGCCAGGGCCTCAAGAGACCCAGTACTTC. The variable domain in full, with the rest retrieved from reference TRBV7-9 and TRBJ2-5, is DTGVSQNPRHKITKRGQNVTFRCDPISEHNRLYWYRQTLGQGPEFLTYFQNEAQLEKSRLLSDRFSAERPKGSFSTLEIQRTEQGDSAMYLCASSLRPGPQETQYFGPGTRLLVL.

In its sample, this clonotype was seen many times. The chain joins TRBV9 to TRBJ2-5; 7 bases map to TRBD2. This CDR3 has 13 amino acids. Germline CDR1 is SGDLS and CDR2 is YYNGEE. Trimming took 0 bases from V and 13 from J; bases not matched to a gene: 9. The CDR3 sequence: CASSVEPSGRRYF. CDR3 DNA sequence: TGTGCCAGCAGCGTAGAGCCTAGCGGCCGGAGGTACTTC.